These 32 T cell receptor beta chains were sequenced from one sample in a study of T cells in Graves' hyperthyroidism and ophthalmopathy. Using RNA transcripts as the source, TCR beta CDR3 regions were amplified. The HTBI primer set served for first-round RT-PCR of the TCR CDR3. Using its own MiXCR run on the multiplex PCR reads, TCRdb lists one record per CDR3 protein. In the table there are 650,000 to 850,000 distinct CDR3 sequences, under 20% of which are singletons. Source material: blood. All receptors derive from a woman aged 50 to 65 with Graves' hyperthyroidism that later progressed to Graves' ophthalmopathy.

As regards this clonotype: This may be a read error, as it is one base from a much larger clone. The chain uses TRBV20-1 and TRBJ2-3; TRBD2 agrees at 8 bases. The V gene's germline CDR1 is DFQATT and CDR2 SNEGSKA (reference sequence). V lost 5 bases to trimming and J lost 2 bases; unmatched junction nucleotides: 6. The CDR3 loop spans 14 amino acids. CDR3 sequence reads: CSAADGGVTDTQYF. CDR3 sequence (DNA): TGCAGTGCTGCTGACGGGGGGGTCACAGATACGCAGTATTTT.

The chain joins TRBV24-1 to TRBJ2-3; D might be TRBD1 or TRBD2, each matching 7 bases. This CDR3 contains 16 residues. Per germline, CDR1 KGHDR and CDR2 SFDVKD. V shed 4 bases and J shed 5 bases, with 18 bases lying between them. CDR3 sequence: CATSDPQGGAKDTQYF. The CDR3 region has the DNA TGTGCCACCAGTGACCCCCAGGGGGGGGCCAAAGATACGCAGTATTTT.

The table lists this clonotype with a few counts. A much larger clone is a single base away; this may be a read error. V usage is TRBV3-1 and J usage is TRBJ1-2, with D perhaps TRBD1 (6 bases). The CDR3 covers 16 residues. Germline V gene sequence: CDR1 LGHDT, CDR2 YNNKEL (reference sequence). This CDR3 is CASSQEAGGGSYGYAF. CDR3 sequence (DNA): TGTGCCAGCAGCCAAGAAGCCGGCGGGGGCAGCTATGGCTACGCCTTC.

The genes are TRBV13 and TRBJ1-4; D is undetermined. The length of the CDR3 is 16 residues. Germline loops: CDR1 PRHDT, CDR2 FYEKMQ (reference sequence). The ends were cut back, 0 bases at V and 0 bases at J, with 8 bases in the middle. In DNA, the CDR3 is TGTGCCAGCAGCTTAGGCACCCTTGCAACTAATGAAAAACTGTTTTTT. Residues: CASSLGTLATNEKLFF.

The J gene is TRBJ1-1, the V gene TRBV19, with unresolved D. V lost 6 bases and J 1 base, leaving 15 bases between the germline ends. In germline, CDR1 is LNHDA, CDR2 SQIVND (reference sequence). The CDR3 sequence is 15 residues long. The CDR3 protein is CASSVTGGKNTEAFF. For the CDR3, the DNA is TGTGCCAGTAGCGTCACCGGCGGGAAGAACACTGAAGCTTTCTTT.

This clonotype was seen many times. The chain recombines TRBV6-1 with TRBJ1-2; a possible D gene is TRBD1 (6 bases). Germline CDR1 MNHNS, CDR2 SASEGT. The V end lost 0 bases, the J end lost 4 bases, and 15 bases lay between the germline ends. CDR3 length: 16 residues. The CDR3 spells CASSEASTGRGYGYTF. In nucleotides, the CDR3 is TGTGCCAGCAGTGAAGCCTCGACAGGACGCGGCTATGGCTACACCTTC.

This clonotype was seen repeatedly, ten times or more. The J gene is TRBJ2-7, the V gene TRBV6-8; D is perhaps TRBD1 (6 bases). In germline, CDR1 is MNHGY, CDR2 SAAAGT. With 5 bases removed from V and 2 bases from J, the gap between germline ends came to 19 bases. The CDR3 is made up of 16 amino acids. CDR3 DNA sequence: TGTGCCAGCAGTGACGTGACAGGTCCAAACGCCTACGAGCAGTACTTC. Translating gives CASSDVTGPNAYEQYF.

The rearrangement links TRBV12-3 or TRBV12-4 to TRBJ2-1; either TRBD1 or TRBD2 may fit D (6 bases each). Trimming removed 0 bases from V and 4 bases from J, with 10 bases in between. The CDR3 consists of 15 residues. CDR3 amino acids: CASSLAGGHYNEQFF. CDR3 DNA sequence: TGTGCCAGCAGTTTAGCGGGGGGACATTACAATGAGCAGTTCTTC.

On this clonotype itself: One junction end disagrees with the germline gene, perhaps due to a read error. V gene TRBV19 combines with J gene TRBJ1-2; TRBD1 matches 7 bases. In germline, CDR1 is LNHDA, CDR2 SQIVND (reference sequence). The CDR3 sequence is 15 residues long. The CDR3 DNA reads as TGTGCCAATAGTTCCCTCGGGACAGAGGGATATGGCTACACCTTC. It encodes CANSSLGTEGYGYTF.

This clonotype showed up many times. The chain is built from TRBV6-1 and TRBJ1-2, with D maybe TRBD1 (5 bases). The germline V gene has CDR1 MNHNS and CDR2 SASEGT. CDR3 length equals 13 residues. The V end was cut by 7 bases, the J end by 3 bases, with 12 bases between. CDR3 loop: CASNGGTDYGYTF. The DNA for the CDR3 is TGTGCCAGCAACGGCGGGACCGACTATGGCTACACCTTC.

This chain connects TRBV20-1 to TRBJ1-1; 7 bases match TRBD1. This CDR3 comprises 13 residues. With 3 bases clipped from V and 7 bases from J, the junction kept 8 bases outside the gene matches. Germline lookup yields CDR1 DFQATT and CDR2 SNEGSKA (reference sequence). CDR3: CSASPGGASEAFF. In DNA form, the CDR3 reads TGCAGTGCTAGCCCAGGGGGGGCGAGTGAAGCTTTCTTT.

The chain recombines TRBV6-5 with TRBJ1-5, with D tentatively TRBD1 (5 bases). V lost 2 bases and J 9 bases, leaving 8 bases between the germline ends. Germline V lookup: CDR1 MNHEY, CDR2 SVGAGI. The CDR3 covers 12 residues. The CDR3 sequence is CASSYAQGPQHF. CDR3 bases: TGTGCCAGCAGTTACGCCCAGGGGCCCCAGCATTTT.

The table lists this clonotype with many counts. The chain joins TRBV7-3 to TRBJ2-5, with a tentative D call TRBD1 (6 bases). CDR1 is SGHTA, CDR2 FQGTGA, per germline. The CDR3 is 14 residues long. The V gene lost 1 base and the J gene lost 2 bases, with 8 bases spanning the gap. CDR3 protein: CASSLRGRQETQYF. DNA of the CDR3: TGTGCCAGCAGCTTAAGGGGGCGACAAGAGACCCAGTACTTC.

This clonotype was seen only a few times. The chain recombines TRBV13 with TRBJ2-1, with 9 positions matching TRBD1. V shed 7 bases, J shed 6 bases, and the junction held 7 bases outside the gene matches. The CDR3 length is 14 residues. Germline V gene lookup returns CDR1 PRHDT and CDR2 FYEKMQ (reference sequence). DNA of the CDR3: TGTGCCAGCACCCAACAGGGGGCGATCAATGAGCAGTTCTTC. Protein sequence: CASTQQGAINEQFF.

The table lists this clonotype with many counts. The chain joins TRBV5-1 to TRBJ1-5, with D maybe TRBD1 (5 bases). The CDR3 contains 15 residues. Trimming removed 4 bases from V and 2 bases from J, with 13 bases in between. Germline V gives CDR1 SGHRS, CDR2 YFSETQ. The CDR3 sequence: CASSRGEFGNQPQHF. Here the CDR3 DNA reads TGCGCCAGCAGCCGAGGGGAATTCGGCAATCAGCCCCAGCATTTT.

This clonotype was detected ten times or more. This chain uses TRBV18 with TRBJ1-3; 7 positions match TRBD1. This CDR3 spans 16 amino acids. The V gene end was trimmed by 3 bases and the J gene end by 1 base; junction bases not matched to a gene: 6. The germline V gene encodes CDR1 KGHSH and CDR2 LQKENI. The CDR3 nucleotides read TGTGCCAGCTCACCTAGGCAACAGGGGTCTGGAAACACCATATATTTT. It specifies CASSPRQQGSGNTIYF.

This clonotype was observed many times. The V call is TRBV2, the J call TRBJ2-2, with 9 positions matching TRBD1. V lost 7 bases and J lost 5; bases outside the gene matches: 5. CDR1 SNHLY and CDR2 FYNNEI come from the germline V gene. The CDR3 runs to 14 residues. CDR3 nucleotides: TGTGCCAGCACAAGGACAGGGGTTACCGGGGAGCTGTTTTTT. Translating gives CASTRTGVTGELFF.

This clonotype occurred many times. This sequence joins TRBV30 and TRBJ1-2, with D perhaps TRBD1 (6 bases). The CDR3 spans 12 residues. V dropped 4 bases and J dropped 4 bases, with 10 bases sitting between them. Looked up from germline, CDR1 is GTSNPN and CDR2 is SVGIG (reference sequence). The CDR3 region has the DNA TGTGCCTGGAATCAGGGGCTCTATGGCTACACCTTC. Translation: CAWNQGLYGYTF. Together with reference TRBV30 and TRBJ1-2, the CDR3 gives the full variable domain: SQTIHQWPATLVQPVGSPLSLECTVEGTSNPNLYWYRQAAGRGLQLLFYSVGIGQISSEVPQNLSASRPQDRQFILSSKKLLLSDSGFYLCAWNQGLYGYTFGSGTRLTVV.

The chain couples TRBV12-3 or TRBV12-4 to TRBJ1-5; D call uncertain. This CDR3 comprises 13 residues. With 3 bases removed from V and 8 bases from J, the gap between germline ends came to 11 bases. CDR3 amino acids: CASSFGVSEPQHF. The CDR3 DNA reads TGTGCCAGCAGTTTTGGGGTATCGGAGCCCCAGCATTTT.

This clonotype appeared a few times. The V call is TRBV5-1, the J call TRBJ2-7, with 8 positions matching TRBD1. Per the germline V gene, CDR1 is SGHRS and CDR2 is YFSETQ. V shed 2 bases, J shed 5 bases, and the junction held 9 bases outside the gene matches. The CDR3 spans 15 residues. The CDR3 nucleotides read TGCGCCAGCAGCTTAGGCGACAGGGGAACTCACGAGCAGTACTTC. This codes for CASSLGDRGTHEQYF.

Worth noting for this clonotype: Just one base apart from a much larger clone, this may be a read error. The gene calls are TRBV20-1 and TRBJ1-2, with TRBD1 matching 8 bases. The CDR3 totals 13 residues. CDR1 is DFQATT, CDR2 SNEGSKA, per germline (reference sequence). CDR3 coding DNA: TGCAGTGCTACCAGGGGGCTGGGTGATGGCTACGCCTTC. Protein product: CSATRGLGDGYAF.

CDR3 nucleotide sequence: TGCAGTGCTAGACCTACGGCTGAAGCTTTCTTT. Amino acid sequence: CSARPTAEAFF. The chain recombines TRBV20-1 with TRBJ1-1; D is undetermined. Trimming cost V 2 bases and J 6 bases, with 7 bases left between them. The CDR3 consists of 11 residues. Looked up from germline, CDR1 is DFQATT and CDR2 is SNEGSKA (reference sequence).

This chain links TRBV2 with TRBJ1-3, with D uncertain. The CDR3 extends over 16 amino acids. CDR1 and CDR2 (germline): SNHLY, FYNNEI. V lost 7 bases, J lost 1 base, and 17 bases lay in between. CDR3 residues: CASTRLIGVSGNTIYF. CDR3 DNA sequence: TGTGCCAGCACCCGCTTAATTGGAGTTTCTGGAAACACCATATATTTT.

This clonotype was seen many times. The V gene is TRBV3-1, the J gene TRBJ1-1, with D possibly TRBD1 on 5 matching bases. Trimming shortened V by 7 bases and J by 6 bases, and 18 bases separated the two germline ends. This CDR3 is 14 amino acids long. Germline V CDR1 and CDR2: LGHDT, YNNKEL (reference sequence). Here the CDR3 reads CASNRDRVRAEAFF. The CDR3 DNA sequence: TGTGCCAGCAACCGGGACCGCGTAAGGGCTGAAGCTTTCTTT. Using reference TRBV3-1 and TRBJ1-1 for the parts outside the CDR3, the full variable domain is DTAVSQTPKYLVTQMGNDKSIKCEQNLGHDTMYWYKQDSKKFLKIMFSYNNKELIINETVPNRFSPKSPDKAHLNLHINSLELGDSAVYFCASNRDRVRAEAFFGQGTRLTVV.

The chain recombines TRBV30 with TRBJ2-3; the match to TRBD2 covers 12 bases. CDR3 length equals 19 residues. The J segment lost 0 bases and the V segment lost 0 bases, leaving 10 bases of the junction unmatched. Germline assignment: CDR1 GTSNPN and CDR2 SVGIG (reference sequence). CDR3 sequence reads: CAWSVLRLAGVTSTDTQYF. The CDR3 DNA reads TGTGCCTGGAGTGTACTCCGACTAGCGGGGGTGACTAGCACAGATACGCAGTATTTT.

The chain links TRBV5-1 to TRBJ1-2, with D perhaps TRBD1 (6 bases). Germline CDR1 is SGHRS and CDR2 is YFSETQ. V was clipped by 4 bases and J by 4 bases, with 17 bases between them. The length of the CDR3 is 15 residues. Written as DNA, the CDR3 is TGCGCCAGCAGCCCGTCGGCAGGGGAGGGCTATGGCTACACCTTC. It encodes CASSPSAGEGYGYTF.

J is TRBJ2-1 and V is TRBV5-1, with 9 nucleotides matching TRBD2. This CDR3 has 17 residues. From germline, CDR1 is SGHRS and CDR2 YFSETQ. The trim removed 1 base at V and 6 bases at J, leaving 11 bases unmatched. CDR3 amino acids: CASSLRRGGGAFNEQFF. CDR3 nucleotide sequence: TGCGCCAGCAGCTTGAGGCGGGGCGGGGGGGCCTTCAATGAGCAGTTCTTC.

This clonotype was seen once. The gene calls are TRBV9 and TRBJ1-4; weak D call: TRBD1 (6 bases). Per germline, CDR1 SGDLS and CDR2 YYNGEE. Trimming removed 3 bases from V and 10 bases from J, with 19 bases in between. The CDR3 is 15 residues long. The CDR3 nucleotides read TGTGCCAGCAGCGCCTCCGGGACGGAGGGGGGAAAACTGTTTTTT. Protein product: CASSASGTEGGKLFF.

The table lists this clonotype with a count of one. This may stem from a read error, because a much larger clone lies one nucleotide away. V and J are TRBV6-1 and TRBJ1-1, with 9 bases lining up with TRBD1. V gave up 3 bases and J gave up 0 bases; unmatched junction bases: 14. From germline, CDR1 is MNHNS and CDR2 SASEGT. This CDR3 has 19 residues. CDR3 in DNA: TGTGCCAGCAGTGAGCACGACAGGGGGGGATCATTCATGAACACTGAAGCTTTCTTT. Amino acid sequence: CASSEHDRGGSFMNTEAFF.

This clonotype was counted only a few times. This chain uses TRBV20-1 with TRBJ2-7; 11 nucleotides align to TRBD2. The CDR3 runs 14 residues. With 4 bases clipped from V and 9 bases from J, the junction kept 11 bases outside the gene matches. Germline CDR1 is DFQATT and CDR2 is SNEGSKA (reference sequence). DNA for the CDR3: TGCAGTGCTATGGGACTAGCGGCTCCTACGCCGCAGTACTTC. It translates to CSAMGLAAPTPQYF.

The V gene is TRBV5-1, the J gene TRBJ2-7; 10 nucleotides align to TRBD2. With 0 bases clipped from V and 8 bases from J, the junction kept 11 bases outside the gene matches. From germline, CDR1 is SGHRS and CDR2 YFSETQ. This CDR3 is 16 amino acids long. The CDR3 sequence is CASSLELAGAFGKQYF. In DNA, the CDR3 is TGCGCCAGCAGCTTGGAGCTAGCGGGGGCCTTTGGGAAGCAGTACTTC.

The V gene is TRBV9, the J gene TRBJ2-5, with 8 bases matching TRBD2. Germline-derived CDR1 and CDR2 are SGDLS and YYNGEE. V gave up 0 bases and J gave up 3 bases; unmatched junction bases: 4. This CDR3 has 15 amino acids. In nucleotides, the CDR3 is TGTGCCAGCAGCGTAGCGGGGGGGGGCAAAGAGACCCAGTACTTC. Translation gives CASSVAGGGKETQYF.